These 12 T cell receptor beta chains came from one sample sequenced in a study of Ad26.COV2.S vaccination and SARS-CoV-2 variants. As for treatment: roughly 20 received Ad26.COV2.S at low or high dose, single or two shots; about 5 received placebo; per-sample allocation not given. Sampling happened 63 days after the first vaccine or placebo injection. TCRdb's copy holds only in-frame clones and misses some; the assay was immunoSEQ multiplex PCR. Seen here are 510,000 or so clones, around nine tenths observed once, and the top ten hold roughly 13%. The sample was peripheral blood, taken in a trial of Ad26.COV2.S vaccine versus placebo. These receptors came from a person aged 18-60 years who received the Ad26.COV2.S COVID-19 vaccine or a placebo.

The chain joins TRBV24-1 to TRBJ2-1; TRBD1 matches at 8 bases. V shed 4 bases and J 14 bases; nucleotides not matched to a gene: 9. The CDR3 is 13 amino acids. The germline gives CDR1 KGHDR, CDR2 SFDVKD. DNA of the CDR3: TGTGCCACCAGTGAATTGGACAGGGAGGAAAAGTTCTTC. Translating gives CATSELDREEKFF.

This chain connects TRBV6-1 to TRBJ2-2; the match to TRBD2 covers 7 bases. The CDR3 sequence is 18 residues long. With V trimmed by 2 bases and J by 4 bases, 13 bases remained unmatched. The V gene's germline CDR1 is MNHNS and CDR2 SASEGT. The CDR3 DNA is TGTGCCAGCAGTGAAAGGGTGGGAGGGGCGCTGGGCACCGGGGAGCTGTTTTTT. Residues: CASSERVGGALGTGELFF.

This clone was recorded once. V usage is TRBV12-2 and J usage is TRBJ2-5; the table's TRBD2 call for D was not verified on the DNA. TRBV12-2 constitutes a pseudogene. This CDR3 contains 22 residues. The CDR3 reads CASRLAWLGRTSGRAYQETQYF. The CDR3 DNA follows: TGTGCAAGTCGCTTAGCTTGGCTAGGGCGGACTAGCGGGAGGGCCTACCAAGAGACCCAGTACTTC.

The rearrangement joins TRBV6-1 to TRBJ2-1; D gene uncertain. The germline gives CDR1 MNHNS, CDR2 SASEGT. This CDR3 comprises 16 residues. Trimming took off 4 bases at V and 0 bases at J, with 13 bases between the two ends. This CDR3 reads CASSVLRQSSYNEQFF. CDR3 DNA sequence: TGTGCCAGCAGTGTTTTGCGGCAGAGCTCCTACAATGAGCAGTTCTTC.

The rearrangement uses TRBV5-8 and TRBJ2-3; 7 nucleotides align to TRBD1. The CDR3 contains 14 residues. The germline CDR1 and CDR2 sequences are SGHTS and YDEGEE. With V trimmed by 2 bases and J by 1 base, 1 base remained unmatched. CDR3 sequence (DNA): TGTGCCAGCAGCTTTGGACAGGGCACAGATACGCAGTATTTT. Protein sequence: CASSFGQGTDTQYF.

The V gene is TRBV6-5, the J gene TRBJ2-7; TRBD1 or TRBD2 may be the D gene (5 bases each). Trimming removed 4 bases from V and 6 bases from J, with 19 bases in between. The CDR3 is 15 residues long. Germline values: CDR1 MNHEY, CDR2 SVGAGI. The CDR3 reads CASSSPGTAVSEQYF. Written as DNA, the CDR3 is TGTGCCAGCAGTTCTCCCGGGACGGCGGTCTCCGAGCAGTACTTC.

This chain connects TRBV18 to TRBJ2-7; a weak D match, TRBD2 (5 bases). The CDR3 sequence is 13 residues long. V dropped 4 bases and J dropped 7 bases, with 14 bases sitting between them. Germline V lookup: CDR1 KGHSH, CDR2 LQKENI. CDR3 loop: CASSRENGGEQYF. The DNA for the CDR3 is TGTGCCAGCTCACGGGAGAACGGCGGAGAGCAGTACTTC.

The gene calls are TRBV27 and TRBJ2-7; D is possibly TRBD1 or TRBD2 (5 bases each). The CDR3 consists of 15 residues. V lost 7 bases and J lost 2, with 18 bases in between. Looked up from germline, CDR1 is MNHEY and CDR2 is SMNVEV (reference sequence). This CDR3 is CASNNIGTGTYEQYF. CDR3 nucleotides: TGTGCCAGCAATAATATTGGGACGGGCACCTACGAGCAGTACTTC.

The CDR3 region is CATSRDFGGEQFF. CDR3 bases: TGTGCCACCAGCAGAGATTTCGGTGGTGAGCAGTTCTTC. V and J are TRBV15 and TRBJ2-1; D gene uncertain. Germline V CDR1 and CDR2: LNHNV, YYDKDF (reference sequence). V dropped 0 bases and J dropped 9 bases, with 9 bases sitting between them. The CDR3 runs to 13 residues.

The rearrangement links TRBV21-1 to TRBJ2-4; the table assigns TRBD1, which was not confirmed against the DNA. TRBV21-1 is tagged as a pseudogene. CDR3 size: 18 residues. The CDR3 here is CASTKTGQSVREKNIQYF. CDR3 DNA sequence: TGTGCCAGCACCAAAACTGGACAGAGTGTTAGAGAGAAAAACATTCAGTACTTC.

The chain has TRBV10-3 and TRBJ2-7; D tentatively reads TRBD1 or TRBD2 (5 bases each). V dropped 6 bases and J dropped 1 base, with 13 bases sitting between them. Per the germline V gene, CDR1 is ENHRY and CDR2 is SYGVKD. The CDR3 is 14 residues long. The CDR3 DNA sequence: TGTGCCATCAGCCCGAGGGCAGGGTCCTACGAGCAGTACTTC. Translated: CAISPRAGSYEQYF.

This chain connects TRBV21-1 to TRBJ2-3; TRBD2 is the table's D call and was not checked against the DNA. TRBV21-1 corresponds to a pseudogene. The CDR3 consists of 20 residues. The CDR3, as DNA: TGTGCCAGCAGCGACCGGGGACTAGCGGGAGGCCCCTGTAGCACAGATACGCAGTATTTT. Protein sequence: CASSDRGLAGGPCSTDTQYF.